Detailed here is one TCR beta chain. This record comes from a study of beta chain features in type 1 diabetes. Sequencing targeted expressed TCRB transcripts, as all isolated RNA had been reverse transcribed. Repertoires were generated with immunoSEQ multiplex PCR, while TCRdb's copy carries only in-frame clones and drops some. This sample has just over 600,000 clones, with around 15% found just once. Trimming stripped 6 bases from V and 8 bases from J, with 17 bases between. This CDR3 contains 14 residues. The germline V gene has CDR1 SGHNT and CDR2 YENEEA. The chain uses TRBV11-3 and TRBJ2-1; the D is unclear. The material sequenced was naive CD4+ T cells from blood. The receptor was isolated from a man aged 18 to 30 in good health. DNA for the CDR3: TGTGCCAGCAGTTTAAACAGTGGAGTCCATGAGCAGTTCTTC. Its protein product is CASSLNSGVHEQFF.